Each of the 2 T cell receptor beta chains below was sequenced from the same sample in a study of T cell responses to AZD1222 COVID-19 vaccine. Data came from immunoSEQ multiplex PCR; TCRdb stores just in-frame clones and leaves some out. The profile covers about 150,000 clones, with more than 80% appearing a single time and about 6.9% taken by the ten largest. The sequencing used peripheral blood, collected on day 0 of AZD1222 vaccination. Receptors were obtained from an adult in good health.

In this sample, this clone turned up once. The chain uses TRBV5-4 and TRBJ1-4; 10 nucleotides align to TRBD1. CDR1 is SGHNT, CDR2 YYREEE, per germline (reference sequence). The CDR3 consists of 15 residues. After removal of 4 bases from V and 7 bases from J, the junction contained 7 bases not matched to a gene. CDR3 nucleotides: TGTGCCAGCAGCCTCAGACAGGGGGCAGGTGAAAAACTGTTTTTT. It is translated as CASSLRQGAGEKLFF.

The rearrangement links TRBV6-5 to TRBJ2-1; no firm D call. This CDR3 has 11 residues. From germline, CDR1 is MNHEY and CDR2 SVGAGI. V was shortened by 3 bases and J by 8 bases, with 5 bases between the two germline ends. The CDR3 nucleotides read TGTGCCAGCAGTTATATCCATGAGCAGTTCTTC. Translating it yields CASSYIHEQFF.